This T cell receptor beta chain was documented in a study of blood T cell repertoires in COVID-19. About the study: Sources were T cells, B-cell-depleted T cells, or PBMCs; the material itself was cDNA or gDNA.

Original methodology: Reference gene primers were amplified, and this amplification served to estimate nucleated cell counts. Using immunoSEQ multiplex PCR, the repertoire was profiled, and TCRdb retains in-frame clones only, with some absent. V and J calls and clone size are given by that table; D and trimming were obtained from the DNA. The sample holds just over 150,000 clones, 90% to 95% seen once. J lost 6 bases, V lost 3 bases, and 7 bases had no gene match. The CDR3 consists of 15 residues. Germline V gene data show CDR1 as LGHNT and CDR2 as FRNRAP. Sequencing used peripheral blood. This chain uses TRBV12-5 with TRBJ1-1, with TRBD1 matching 10 bases. The source is a woman aged 45-59 years with acute or convalescent COVID-19. CDR3 in amino acids: CASGLPGTGDPEAFF. CDR3 nucleotide sequence: TGTGCTAGTGGTTTACCCGGGACAGGGGATCCTGAAGCTTTCTTT.